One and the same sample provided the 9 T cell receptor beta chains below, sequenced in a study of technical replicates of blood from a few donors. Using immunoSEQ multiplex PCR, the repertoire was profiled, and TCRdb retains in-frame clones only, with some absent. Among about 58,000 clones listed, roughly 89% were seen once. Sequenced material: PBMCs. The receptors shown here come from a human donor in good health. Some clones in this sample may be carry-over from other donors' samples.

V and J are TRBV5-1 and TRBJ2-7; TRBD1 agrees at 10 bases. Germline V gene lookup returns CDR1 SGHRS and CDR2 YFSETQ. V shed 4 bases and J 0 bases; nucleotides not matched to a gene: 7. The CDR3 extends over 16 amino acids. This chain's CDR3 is CASSPRTGGSSYEQYF. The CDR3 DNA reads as TGCGCCAGCAGCCCAAGGACAGGGGGAAGCTCCTACGAGCAGTACTTC.

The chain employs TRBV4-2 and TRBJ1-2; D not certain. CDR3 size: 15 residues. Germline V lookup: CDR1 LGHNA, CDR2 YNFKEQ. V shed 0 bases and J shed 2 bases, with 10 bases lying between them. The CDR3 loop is CASSQDLSGNYGYTF. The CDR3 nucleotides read TGTGCCAGCAGCCAAGATCTCAGCGGGAACTATGGCTACACCTTC.

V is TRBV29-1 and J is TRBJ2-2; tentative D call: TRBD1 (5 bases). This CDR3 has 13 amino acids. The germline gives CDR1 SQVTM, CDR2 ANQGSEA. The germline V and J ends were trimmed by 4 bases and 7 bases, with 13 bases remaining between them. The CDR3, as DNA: TGCAGCGTTGCCCAGGGTGGGAACGGGGAGCTGTTTTTT. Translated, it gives CSVAQGGNGELFF.

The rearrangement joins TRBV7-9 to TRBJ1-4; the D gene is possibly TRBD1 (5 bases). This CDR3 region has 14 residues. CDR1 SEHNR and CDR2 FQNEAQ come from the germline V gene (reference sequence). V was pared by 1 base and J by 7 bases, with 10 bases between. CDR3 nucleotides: TGTGCCAGCAGCTTAGGGGCGGGGGGTGAAAAACTGTTTTTT. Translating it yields CASSLGAGGEKLFF. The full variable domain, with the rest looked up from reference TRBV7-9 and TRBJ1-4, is DTGVSQNPRHKITKRGQNVTFRCDPISEHNRLYWYRQTLGQGPEFLTYFQNEAQLEKSRLLSDRFSAERPKGSFSTLEIQRTEQGDSAMYLCASSLGAGGEKLFFGSGTQLSVL.

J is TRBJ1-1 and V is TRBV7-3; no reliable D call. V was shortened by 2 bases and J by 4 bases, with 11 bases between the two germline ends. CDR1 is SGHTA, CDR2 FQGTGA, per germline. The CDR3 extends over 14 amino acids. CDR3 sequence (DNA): TGTGCCAGCAGCTTAGCTAAGCGGGGCACTGAAGCTTTCTTT. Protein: CASSLAKRGTEAFF.

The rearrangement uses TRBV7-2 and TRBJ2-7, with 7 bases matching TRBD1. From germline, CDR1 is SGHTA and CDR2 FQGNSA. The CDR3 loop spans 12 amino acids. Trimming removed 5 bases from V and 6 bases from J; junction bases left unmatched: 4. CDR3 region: CASSPRQGEQYF. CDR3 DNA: TGTGCCAGCAGCCCAAGACAGGGCGAGCAGTACTTC.

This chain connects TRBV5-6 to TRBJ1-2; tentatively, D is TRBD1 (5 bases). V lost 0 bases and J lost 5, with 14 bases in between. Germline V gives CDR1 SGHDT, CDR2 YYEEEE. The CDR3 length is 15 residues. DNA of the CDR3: TGTGCCAGCAGCTTGGACGGGGGTTCGCGGTATGGCTACACCTTC. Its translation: CASSLDGGSRYGYTF.

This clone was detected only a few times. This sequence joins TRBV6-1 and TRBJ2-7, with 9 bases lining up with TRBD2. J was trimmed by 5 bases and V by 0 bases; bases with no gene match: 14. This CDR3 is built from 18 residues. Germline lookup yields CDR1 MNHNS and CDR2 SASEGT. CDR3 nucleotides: TGTGCCAGCAGTGAAGCGCGCGGTAGCGGGAGATCCCCCCACGAGCAGTACTTC. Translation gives CASSEARGSGRSPHEQYF.

The CDR3 sequence is CAWSVTAGGPVLEQYF. The CDR3 DNA sequence: TGTGCCTGGAGTGTTACAGCGGGAGGGCCCGTACTCGAGCAGTACTTC. This chain joins TRBV30 and TRBJ2-7; 10 positions agree with TRBD2. The CDR3 loop spans 16 amino acids. Trimming took 0 bases from V and 6 from J; bases not matched to a gene: 11. Germline CDR1 and CDR2: GTSNPN and SVGIG (reference sequence).